Listed below are T cell receptor beta chains from one sample, sequenced in a study of T cell responses to AZD1222 COVID-19 vaccine. The data were produced by immunoSEQ multiplex PCR, yet TCRdb's version contains in-frame clones alone and is incomplete. The sample lists 90,000 to 150,000 clones, under 90% occurring once. Material: peripheral blood, obtained on day 0 of AZD1222 vaccination. These TCRs come from an adult in good health. Both conserved end residues are part of each CDR3. The order of the fields is CDR3 length, clone size, J gene, D gene, V gene, CDR3 DNA, CDR3 protein. The D gene is left open where the match is weak. Clone size, where shown, is once, few, many, or a class for clones that have expanded.

14	NA	TRBJ1-1	NA	TRBV6-5	TGTGCCAGCAGACGGAGGGAGCGGAACACTGAAGCTTTCTTT	CASRRRERNTEAFF
12	NA	TRBJ2-2	NA	TRBV5-1	TGCGCCAGCTTTCGGGTGGGTGAGGAGCTGTTTTTT	CASFRVGEELFF
13	NA	TRBJ2-3	NA	TRBV3-1/TRBV3-2	TGTGCCAGCAGCCAAGATGGCGGAGATACGCAGTATTTT	CASSQDGGDTQYF
13	NA	TRBJ2-1	TRBD2	TRBV11-2	TGTGCCAGCAGCGGACTAGCGGGAGAGGAGCAGTTCTTC	CASSGLAGEEQFF
14	few	TRBJ2-2	NA	TRBV7-3	TGTGCCAGCAGCTTAATACAGAACACCGGGGAGCTGTTTTTT	CASSLIQNTGELFF
14	NA	TRBJ1-2	NA	TRBV28	TGTGCCAGCAAGAGGGCTCTTTCGGGCTATGGCTACACCTTC	CASKRALSGYGYTF
14	NA	TRBJ1-1	NA	TRBV5-1	TGCGCCAGCAGCCAACACAGGTCGAACACTGAAGCTTTCTTT	CASSQHRSNTEAFF
17	NA	TRBJ2-2	TRBD2	TRBV28	TGTGCCAGCAGCGGGGAGGGCGGGACCGAGAACACCGGGGAGCTGTTTTTT	CASSGEGGTENTGELFF
13	NA	TRBJ1-3	NA	TRBV11-2	TGTGCCAGCAGCTCGACAAGTGGAAACACCATATATTTT	CASSSTSGNTIYF
15	NA	TRBJ2-3	NA	TRBV7-3	TGTGCCAGCAGCTTAACGGGCGGAAACACAGATACGCAGTATTTT	CASSLTGGNTDTQYF
17	NA	TRBJ2-5	TRBD2	TRBV11-2	TGTGCCAGCAGCTCCGGGACTAGCGGGGGGCTGGGAGAGACCCAGTACTTC	CASSSGTSGGLGETQYF
13	few	TRBJ2-3	NA	TRBV3-1/TRBV3-2	TGTGCCAGCAGCCTGGGACGCACAGATACGCAGTATTTT	CASSLGRTDTQYF
15	NA	TRBJ2-7	NA	TRBV3-1/TRBV3-2	TGTGCCAGCCGGCCCGGTTGGGCGCCTCTCTACGAGCAGTACTTC	CASRPGWAPLYEQYF
13	NA	TRBJ2-2	NA	TRBV30	TGTGCCTGGAGGGACACTAAAGCCGGGGAGCTGTTTTTT	CAWRDTKAGELFF
14	NA	TRBJ2-1	TRBD1	TRBV7-2	TGTGCCAGCAGCTTAGGGCAGGGGGCGGGTGAGCAGTTCTTC	CASSLGQGAGEQFF
16	NA	TRBJ1-3	NA	TRBV5-6	TGTGCCAGCAGCTCTAGGACCGCCTACTCTGGAAACACCATATATTTT	CASSSRTAYSGNTIYF
12	once	TRBJ2-1	NA	TRBV28	TGTGCCAGCAGGACCACTTTGGGTGAGCAGTTCTTC	CASRTTLGEQFF
15	NA	TRBJ1-1	TRBD1	TRBV18	TGTGCCAGCTCACCCGACAGGGGAGGTCGAGGTGAAGCTTTCTTT	CASSPDRGGRGEAFF
14	few	TRBJ2-7	TRBD1	TRBV6-1	TGTGCCAGCAGTGAAGAGGGGACAGCCTACGAGCAGTACTTC	CASSEEGTAYEQYF
17	NA	TRBJ2-2	NA	TRBV7-9	TGTGCCAGCAGCTTCCCCCGTAAAGGACCGAACACCGGGGAGCTGTTTTTT	CASSFPRKGPNTGELFF
16	few	TRBJ1-5	TRBD1	TRBV28	TGTGCCAGCAGTTTCTTCGACAGGGGCGGGCGTCAGCCCCAGCATTTT	CASSFFDRGGRQPQHF
15	once	TRBJ1-6	NA	TRBV18	TGTGCCAGCTCACCAGATGGGATCGGTAATTCACCCCTCCACTTT	CASSPDGIGNSPLHF
14	NA	TRBJ1-2	TRBD1	TRBV27	TGTGCCAGCAGTTTCTTGACAGGGGGCCATGGCTACACCTTC	CASSFLTGGHGYTF
16	NA	TRBJ1-4	TRBD1	TRBV5-1	TGCGCCAGCAGCTCGACAGTGACAGGGGGAAATGAAAAACTGTTTTTT	CASSSTVTGGNEKLFF
13	NA	TRBJ1-1	NA	TRBV12-3/TRBV12-4	TGTGCCAGCAGTTTAGGGCAGATCACTGAAGCTTTCTTT	CASSLGQITEAFF
15	NA	TRBJ2-7	NA	TRBV6-2/TRBV6-3	TGTGCCAGCAGTTACTCGGGGACAAACCCCTACGAGCAGTACTTC	CASSYSGTNPYEQYF
14	NA	TRBJ2-7	NA	TRBV27	TGTGCCAGCAGTTTAGAGGCTGGCTCCTACGAGCAGTACTTC	CASSLEAGSYEQYF
16	NA	TRBJ2-7	TRBD1	TRBV27	TGTGCCAGCAGTTTAGCTCAGACAGGGAGATCCTACGAGCAGTACTTC	CASSLAQTGRSYEQYF
15	once	TRBJ2-1	TRBD2	TRBV3-1/TRBV3-2	TGTGCCAGCAGCCATGGACTAGCGGGGGGCTTGGAGCAGTTCTTC	CASSHGLAGGLEQFF
13	NA	TRBJ2-3	TRBD1	TRBV19	TGTGCCAGCTCAGGGGGCGACTCAGATACGCAGTATTTT	CASSGGDSDTQYF
11	NA	TRBJ2-1	NA	TRBV6-5	TGTGCCAGCAGACTATACAATGAGCAGTTCTTC	CASRLYNEQFF
13	NA	TRBJ1-1	NA	TRBV28	TGTGCCAGCAGCCGCCGGGGTGAGACTGAAGCTTTCTTT	CASSRRGETEAFF
12	NA	TRBJ1-5	NA	TRBV3-1/TRBV3-2	TGTGCCAGCAGCTACAGCGGTCAGCCCCAGCATTTT	CASSYSGQPQHF
14	NA	TRBJ2-5	TRBD2	TRBV5-4	TGTGCCAGCAGCTCTAGAGCGGGGGAAGAGACCCAGTACTTC	CASSSRAGEETQYF
16	NA	TRBJ2-1	NA	TRBV19	TGTGCCAGTAGTATCGCCGGGTACCAACAGTTGGCTGAGCAGTTCTTC	CASSIAGYQQLAEQFF
15	NA	TRBJ2-3	NA	TRBV3-1/TRBV3-2	TGTGCCAGCAGCCAAGGGGGGGGGCGCTTGGATACGCAGTATTTT	CASSQGGGRLDTQYF
11	NA	TRBJ1-5	NA	TRBV2	TGTGCCAGCAGTGAAGCCCAGCCCCAGCATTTT	CASSEAQPQHF
16	NA	TRBJ2-6	NA	TRBV5-4	TGTGCCAGCAGCTTGGGAGGGGCAGCCGGGGCCAACGTCCTGACTTTC	CASSLGGAAGANVLTF
14	few	TRBJ1-3	TRBD1	TRBV3-1/TRBV3-2	TGTGCCAGCAGCATGACAGGGGAAGGAAACACCATATATTTT	CASSMTGEGNTIYF
13	NA	TRBJ1-3	NA	TRBV12-3/TRBV12-4	TGTGCCAGCAGTCGGACGGGTGGAAACACCATATATTTT	CASSRTGGNTIYF